One sample yielded the 2 T cell receptor beta chains listed below, sequenced in a study of cytomegalovirus exposure and HLA in healthy donors. The PCR made use of 60 Vbeta and 13 Jbeta primers. Sequenced by immunoSEQ multiplex PCR; TCRdb stores in-frame clones only, minus some. The sample holds roughly 53,000 clones. What was sequenced was PBMCs. The source of these receptors is a female donor in good health and CMV-seronegative.

The chain employs TRBV7-9 and TRBJ1-6; D is undetermined. The CDR3 is made up of 16 amino acids. CDR1 and CDR2 from the germline V gene are SEHNR and FQNEAQ (reference sequence). With 0 bases removed from V and 8 bases from J, the gap between germline ends came to 14 bases. CDR3 sequence: CASSLAGGGPYSPLHF. CDR3 coding DNA: TGTGCCAGCAGCTTAGCCGGCGGAGGTCCGTATTCACCCCTCCACTTT.

CDR3 sequence reads: CSVEAGADTQYF. The DNA for the CDR3 is TGCAGCGTTGAAGCGGGAGCAGATACGCAGTATTTT. This chain uses TRBV29-1 with TRBJ2-3; D is perhaps TRBD2 (6 bases). The CDR3 extends over 12 amino acids. V was trimmed by 1 base and J by 4 bases, leaving 6 bases between them. CDR1 is SQVTM, CDR2 ANQGSEA, per germline.